A selection of T cell receptor beta chains follows, all from one sample in a study of control samples from healthy donors and cancer patients. TCRdb's copy holds only in-frame clones and misses some; the assay was immunoSEQ multiplex PCR. The profile shows 150,000 to 200,000 clones, 90% to 95% of them singletons. The sequencing input was blood. The receptors were gathered from a woman aged 30 to 39 in good health. The CDR3 runs from the conserved cysteine through the conserved F or W. The D gene is left open where the match is weak. Clone size is not always given. Where it is, it says once, few, many or a class for expanded clones.

CASSVGQGKETQYF TGCGCCAGCAGCGTGGGACAGGGCAAAGAGACCCAGTACTTC TRBJ2-5 TRBV5-1 NA TRBD1
CASSPGTGGYEKLFF TGCGCCAGCAGCCCCGGGACAGGGGGGTATGAAAAACTGTTTTTT TRBJ1-4 TRBV5-1 NA TRBD1
CASSPQGANYGYTF TGTGCCAGCTCACCACAGGGAGCTAACTATGGCTACACCTTC TRBJ1-2 TRBV18 NA NA
CASSYVLAAYEQYF TGTGCCAGCAGTTACGTCCTAGCGGCCTACGAGCAGTACTTC TRBJ2-7 TRBV6-2/TRBV6-3 NA TRBD2
CASSLQNTEAFF TGTGCCAGCAGCCTACAGAACACTGAAGCTTTCTTT TRBJ1-1 TRBV28 once NA
CAWSVHSGIYEQYF TGTGCCTGGAGTGTACATAGCGGGATATACGAGCAGTACTTC TRBJ2-7 TRBV30 NA TRBD2
CASSVAGGRNTDTQYF TGTGCCAGCAGCGTGGCGGGGGGGCGAAACACAGATACGCAGTATTTT TRBJ2-3 TRBV9 once TRBD2
CASSRDRDTGELFF TGTGCCAGTAGTAGGGACAGGGACACCGGGGAGCTGTTTTTT TRBJ2-2 TRBV19 NA TRBD1
CASSQGLVTDTQYF TGTGCCAGCAGCCAAGGACTAGTCACAGATACGCAGTATTTT TRBJ2-3 TRBV4-2 once NA
CASRNRGRDNEQFF TGTGCCAGTAGGAACAGGGGGCGCGACAATGAGCAGTTCTTC TRBJ2-1 TRBV19 NA TRBD1
CAGSAGTANTDTQYF TGTGCCGGCAGCGCGGGGACAGCCAACACAGATACGCAGTATTTT TRBJ2-3 TRBV11-3 once NA
CASSPKGWYGYTF TGTGCCAGCAGCCCCAAGGGGTGGTATGGCTACACCTTC TRBJ1-2 TRBV11-3 NA NA
CASSNGTGFYSNQPQHF TGTGCCAGCAGTAACGGGACAGGATTTTATAGCAATCAGCCCCAGCATTTT TRBJ1-5 TRBV2 NA TRBD1
CASSPWTSGDTQYF TGTGCCAGCAGCCCTTGGACTAGCGGAGATACGCAGTATTTT TRBJ2-3 TRBV7-2 NA TRBD2
CASSLVRGSEKLFF TGTGCCAGCAGCTTAGTCAGGGGCAGTGAAAAACTGTTTTTT TRBJ1-4 TRBV7-9 NA NA
CATSGGSSYEQYF TGTGCCACCAGCGGCGGGAGCTCCTACGAGCAGTACTTC TRBJ2-7 TRBV24-1 NA TRBD2
CASSPRGDNIQYF TGTGCCAGCTCACCACGGGGGGATAACATTCAGTACTTC TRBJ2-4 TRBV18 NA NA
CASSYGGGEAFF TGTGCCAGCAGTTATGGGGGCGGTGAAGCTTTCTTT TRBJ1-1 TRBV6-6 NA NA
CASSLGGRGPNEKLFF TGTGCCAGCAGCTTGGGGGGGAGGGGGCCAAATGAAAAACTGTTTTTT TRBJ1-4 TRBV5-4 NA TRBD1
CASSLQGRGEKLFF TGTGCCAGCAGTTTACAGGGGAGGGGAGAAAAACTGTTTTTT TRBJ1-4 TRBV27 NA NA
CASSQGGSYEQYF TGTGCCAGCAGCCAAGGGGGCTCCTACGAGCAGTACTTC TRBJ2-7 TRBV4-2 many NA
CASSLAGGGKNSPLHF TGCGCCAGCAGCTTGGCCGGTGGGGGCAAAAATTCACCCCTCCACTTT TRBJ1-6 TRBV5-1 once NA
CASSPDRSSYNEQFF TGTGCCAGCTCACCTGACAGGAGCTCCTACAATGAGCAGTTCTTC TRBJ2-1 TRBV18 NA NA
CASSLGMGIGNTIYF TGTGCCAGCAGCTTGGGAATGGGTATTGGAAACACCATATATTTT TRBJ1-3 TRBV5-6 few NA
CATSRNDRDGYTF TGTGCCACCAGCAGAAATGACAGGGATGGCTACACCTTC TRBJ1-2 TRBV15 NA TRBD1
CASSPGGNEKLFF TGTGCCAGCAGCCCAGGGGGTAATGAAAAACTGTTTTTT TRBJ1-4 TRBV7-9 NA TRBD1
CASSLTSNYGYTF TGTGCCAGCAGCTTGACCTCTAACTATGGCTACACCTTC TRBJ1-2 TRBV13 NA NA
CASSGPGQANYGYTF TGTGCCAGTAGTGGTCCGGGACAGGCTAACTATGGCTACACCTTC TRBJ1-2 TRBV19 NA TRBD1
CASSFLQLNTEAFF TGTGCCAGCAGCTTCCTACAGCTTAACACTGAAGCTTTCTTT TRBJ1-1 TRBV5-5 NA NA
CASSLDVYLGNTIYF TGTGCCAGCAGCTTAGACGTTTACCTTGGAAACACCATATATTTT TRBJ1-3 TRBV7-8 NA NA
CATRTDYYGYTF TGTGCCACCCGGACGGACTACTATGGCTACACCTTC TRBJ1-2 TRBV27 NA NA